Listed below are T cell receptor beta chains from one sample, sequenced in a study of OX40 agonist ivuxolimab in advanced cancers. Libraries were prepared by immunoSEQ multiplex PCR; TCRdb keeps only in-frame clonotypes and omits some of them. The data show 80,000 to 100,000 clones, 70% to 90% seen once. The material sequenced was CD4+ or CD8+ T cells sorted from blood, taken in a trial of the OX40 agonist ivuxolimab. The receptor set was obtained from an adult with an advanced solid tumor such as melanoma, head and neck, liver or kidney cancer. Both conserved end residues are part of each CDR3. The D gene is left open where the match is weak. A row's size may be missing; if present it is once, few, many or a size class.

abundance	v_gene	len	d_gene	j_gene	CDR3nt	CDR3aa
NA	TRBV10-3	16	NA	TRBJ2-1	TGTGCCATCAGTGAGTTCACAGGGAAGTCCTACAATGAGCAGTTCTTC	CAISEFTGKSYNEQFF
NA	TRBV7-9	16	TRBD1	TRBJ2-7	TGTGCCAGCAGAAATCCCGGGGACAGCTCTACCTACGAGCAGTACTTC	CASRNPGDSSTYEQYF
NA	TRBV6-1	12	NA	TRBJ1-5	TGTGCCAGCAATGGGCAGAACTTGCCCCAGCATTTT	CASNGQNLPQHF
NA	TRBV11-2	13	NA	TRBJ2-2	TGTGCCAGCAGCTGGGCTGACACCGGGGAGCTGTTTTTT	CASSWADTGELFF
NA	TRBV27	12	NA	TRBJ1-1	TGTGCCAGCAGTCAACAGGGCACTGAAGCTTTCTTT	CASSQQGTEAFF
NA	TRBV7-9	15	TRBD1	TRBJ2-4	TGTGCCAGCAGCCGTCAAGGGGGACAGAAAAACATTCAGTACTTC	CASSRQGGQKNIQYF
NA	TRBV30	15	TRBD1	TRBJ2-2	TGTGCCTGGAGTGCCGGCCCAGGGGGCTACGGGGAGCTGTTTTTT	CAWSAGPGGYGELFF
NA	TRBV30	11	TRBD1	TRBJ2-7	TGTGCCTGGGGGACAGGAGGCGAGCAGTACTTC	CAWGTGGEQYF
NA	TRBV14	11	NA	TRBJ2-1	TGTGCCAGCAGCCAAACTGGGGCAGTCCTCTTC	CASSQTGAVLF
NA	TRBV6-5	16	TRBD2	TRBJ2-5	TGTGCCAGCAGTTACTCGCTCCCTAGCGGTGTGGAGACCCAGTACTTC	CASSYSLPSGVETQYF
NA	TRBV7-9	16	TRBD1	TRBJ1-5	TGTGCCAGCAGCTTAGGGGGGACAGGGGTTAATCAGCCCCAGCATTTT	CASSLGGTGVNQPQHF
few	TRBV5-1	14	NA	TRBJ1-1	TGCGCCAGCAGCGTTCCACAGGGCGGCACTGAAGCTTTCTTT	CASSVPQGGTEAFF
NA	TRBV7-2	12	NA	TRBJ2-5	TGTGCCAGCAGCCCTGCGTGGGAGACCCAGTACTTC	CASSPAWETQYF
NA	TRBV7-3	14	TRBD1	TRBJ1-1	TGTGCCAGCAGCCCTGGACAGGGGAACACTGAAGCTTTCTTT	CASSPGQGNTEAFF
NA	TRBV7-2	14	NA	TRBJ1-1	TGTGCCAGCAGCTTAAGGCTAAGGGACACTGAAGCTTTCTTT	CASSLRLRDTEAFF
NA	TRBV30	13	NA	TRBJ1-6	TGTGCCTGGAGTGTACGGGACCTATCACCCCTCCACTTT	CAWSVRDLSPLHF
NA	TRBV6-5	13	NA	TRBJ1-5	TGTGCCAGCAGTTACTCCGAGAATCAGCCCCAGCATTTT	CASSYSENQPQHF
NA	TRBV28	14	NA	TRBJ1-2	TGTGCCAGCATAGAGGGTGGCGTTTCTGATGGCTACACCTTC	CASIEGGVSDGYTF
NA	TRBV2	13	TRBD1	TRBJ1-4	TGTGCCAGCAGGGGACAGGGTGGTGAAAAACTGTTTTTT	CASRGQGGEKLFF
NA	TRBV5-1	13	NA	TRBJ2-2	TGCGCCAGCAGCGTGGAGAGGGCCGGGGAGCTGTTTTTT	CASSVERAGELFF
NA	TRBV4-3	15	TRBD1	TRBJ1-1	TGCGCCAGCAGCCACGGTGACAGGGAGAACACTGAAGCTTTCTTT	CASSHGDRENTEAFF
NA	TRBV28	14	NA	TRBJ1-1	TGTGCCAGCAGGACCCCCGTAATGAACACTGAAGCTTTCTTT	CASRTPVMNTEAFF
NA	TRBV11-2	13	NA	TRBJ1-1	TGTGCCAGCAGCTTAGGGGGGGCCACTGAAGCTTTCTTT	CASSLGGATEAFF
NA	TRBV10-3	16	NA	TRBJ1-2	TGTGCCATCAGTGAGTCCCCAGGGGTTGGTAACTATGGCTACACCTTC	CAISESPGVGNYGYTF
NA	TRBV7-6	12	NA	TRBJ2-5	TGTGCCAGCAGCTTAGTACGAGAGACCCAGTACTTC	CASSLVRETQYF
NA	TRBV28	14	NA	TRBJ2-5	TGTGCCAGCAGCCTAGGGGGAGCCCAAGAGACCCAGTACTTC	CASSLGGAQETQYF
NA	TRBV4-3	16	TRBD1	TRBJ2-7	TGCGCCAGCAGCCAAAATTTGTGGACAGGGGTAATCGAGCAGTACTTC	CASSQNLWTGVIEQYF
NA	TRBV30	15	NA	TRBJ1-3	TGTGCCTGGAGTATGGACAGTAGCTCTGGAAACACCATATATTTT	CAWSMDSSSGNTIYF
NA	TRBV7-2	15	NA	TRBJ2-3	TGTGCCAGCACCGCCCGCGGCAGTCCGGGAGATACGCAGTATTTT	CASTARGSPGDTQYF
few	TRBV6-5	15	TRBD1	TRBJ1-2	TGTGCCAGCAATGACCGGGACAGGGGTAACTATGGCTACACCTTC	CASNDRDRGNYGYTF
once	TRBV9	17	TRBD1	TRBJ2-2	TGTGCCAGCGGCGCTGGGAGCCGGGACAGGGGCACCGGGGAGCTGTTTTTT	CASGAGSRDRGTGELFF
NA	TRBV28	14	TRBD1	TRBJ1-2	TGTGCCAGCAGTCCCCAGGGGGCTAGCTATGGCTACACCTTC	CASSPQGASYGYTF
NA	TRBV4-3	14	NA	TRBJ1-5	TGCGCCAGCAGCCAAGAGAAGGGTAATCAGCCCCAGCATTTT	CASSQEKGNQPQHF
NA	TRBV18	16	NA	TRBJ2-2	TGTGCCAGCTCACCATACACCGACCCGAACACCGGGGAGCTGTTTTTT	CASSPYTDPNTGELFF
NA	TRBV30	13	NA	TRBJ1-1	TGTGCCTGGAGTGGGCGGGTGGACACTGAAGCTTTCTTT	CAWSGRVDTEAFF
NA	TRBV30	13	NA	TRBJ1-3	TGTGCCTGGAGTCTAGCAGGCTCAAACACCATATATTTT	CAWSLAGSNTIYF
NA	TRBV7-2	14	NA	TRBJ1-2	TGTGCCAGCAGCTTAGGAGTTTCTAACTATGGCTACACCTTC	CASSLGVSNYGYTF
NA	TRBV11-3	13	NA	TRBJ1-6	TGTGCCAGCAGCTTAAGCCCGAATTCACCCCTCCACTTT	CASSLSPNSPLHF
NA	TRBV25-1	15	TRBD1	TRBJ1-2	TGTGCCAGCTTGAGTGGAGGACAGGGAAGGGGCGGCTACACCTTC	CASLSGGQGRGGYTF
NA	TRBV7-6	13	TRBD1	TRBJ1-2	TGTGCCAGCAGCGCGAACAGGGGGCGCGGCTACACCTTC	CASSANRGRGYTF
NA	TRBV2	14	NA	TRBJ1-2	TGTGCCAGCAGTGAAGCGCGCGGGTTCTCTGGCTACACCTTC	CASSEARGFSGYTF